The T cell receptor beta chain described here comes from a study of CD4+ T cells in melanoma. TCRdb's copy holds only in-frame clones and misses some; the assay was immunoSEQ multiplex PCR. Of about 140,000 clones detected, roughly 91% appear once; the ten largest clones hold 1.5%. Comment on this clone: What it binds is unknown.

The V end lost 7 bases, the J end lost 3 bases, and 9 bases lay between the germline ends. This CDR3 is 13 amino acids long. CDR1 SNHLY and CDR2 FYNNEI come from the germline V gene. Study-wide points: CD8+ T cell, macrophage and B cell function reportedly correlated with neoantigen-specific CD4+ T cells. In melanoma, neoantigen-specific CD4+ T cells reportedly differed in differentiation state.

This TCR was sampled from a human donor with melanoma. The rearrangement joins TRBV2 to TRBJ2-2; TRBD1 or TRBD2 may be the D gene (5 bases each). CDR3: CASKGTYTGELFF. The CDR3 region has the DNA TGTGCCAGCAAAGGGACCTACACCGGGGAGCTGTTTTTT.